The next 20 T cell receptor beta chains were all read from a single sample in a study of T-cell memory formation after mild COVID-19. TCRdb re-derived calls from the 5' RACE reads in MiXCR, one entry per CDR3 protein. The table includes hundreds of thousands of distinct CDR3 sequences, 18% detected once. Material: PBMCs or a T cell subset sorted from them (not recorded which). These receptors came from a young man who had mild COVID-19 (a few samples of this study predate the infection). Cell type and time point are not known.

The chain links TRBV20-1 to TRBJ2-3; D is undetermined. This CDR3 is 13 amino acids long. The germline gives CDR1 DFQATT, CDR2 SNEGSKA (reference sequence). Trimming left V 1 base short and J 4 bases short, with 9 bases between. The CDR3 DNA reads as TGCAGTGCTAGAGTAGACGGGTCAGATACGCAGTATTTT. Its translation: CSARVDGSDTQYF.

This clonotype was recorded once. V is TRBV3-1 and J is TRBJ1-1; D uncertain. V shed 4 bases and J shed 2 bases, with 11 bases lying between them. This CDR3 contains 14 residues. CDR1 and CDR2 (germline): LGHDT, YNNKEL (reference sequence). CDR3 nucleotides: TGTGCCAGCAGCCTTCCGTACGGCAACACTGAAGCTTTCTTT. Amino acids: CASSLPYGNTEAFF.

This clonotype was counted ten times or more. A much larger clone differs from this one at a single base, so this may be a read error. The J gene is TRBJ2-1, the V gene TRBV7-2; no definite D call. There are 12 residues in the CDR3. Trimming removed 1 base from V and 6 bases from J, with 4 bases in between. Per germline, CDR1 SGHTA and CDR2 FQGNSA. The CDR3 DNA reads TGTGCCAGCAGCTTAGGGTTCAATGAGCAGTTCTTC. Amino acid sequence: CASSLGFNEQFF.

This chain joins TRBV20-1 and TRBJ2-5, with TRBD2 identical over 9 bases. CDR3 size: 16 residues. Germline V CDR1 and CDR2: DFQATT, SNEGSKA (reference sequence). Germline trimming cut 0 bases from V and 5 bases from J; bases unmatched to any gene: 10. The CDR3 is CSARDEGGGARETQYF. The CDR3 DNA reads TGCAGTGCTAGAGACGAAGGCGGGGGGGCGCGGGAGACCCAGTACTTC.

This clonotype was seen only a few times. The chain links TRBV4-2 to TRBJ1-1; D gene ambiguous. Between the trimmed V and J ends, which lost 1 base and 4 bases, there was a span of 13 bases. Germline V gene data show CDR1 as LGHNA and CDR2 as YNFKEQ. This CDR3 contains 15 residues. The CDR3 reads CASSQGALGVTEAFF. The CDR3 DNA sequence: TGTGCCAGCAGCCAAGGGGCGCTAGGCGTCACTGAAGCTTTCTTT.

The J gene is TRBJ2-4, the V gene TRBV7-9; TRBD1 agrees at 9 bases. Germline V gives CDR1 SEHNR, CDR2 FQNEAQ (reference sequence). The CDR3 covers 15 residues. The trim removed 3 bases at V and 2 bases at J, leaving 2 bases unmatched. CDR3 DNA: TGTGCCAGCAGCTTTGGACAGGGGCCCAAAAACATTCAGTACTTC. This sequence encodes CASSFGQGPKNIQYF.

This clonotype was counted between two and nine times. The chain links TRBV9 to TRBJ2-6; D is undetermined. Germline CDR1 reads SGDLS; CDR2 reads YYNGEE. The CDR3 loop spans 16 amino acids. V was pared by 4 bases and J by 4 bases, with 15 bases between. The CDR3 coding sequence is TGTGCCAGCAGCCCCATCTTAGGGTCCGGGGCCAACGTCCTGACTTTC. Protein product: CASSPILGSGANVLTF.

J is TRBJ2-7 and V is TRBV7-9; no definite D call. Deletions cut 5 bases from V and 7 bases from J, with 9 bases between. The CDR3 is made up of 11 amino acids. The V gene's germline CDR1 is SEHNR and CDR2 FQNEAQ (reference sequence). In DNA, the CDR3 is TGTGCCAGCAGCGTTACAGAGGAGCAGTACTTC. This codes for CASSVTEEQYF.

This clonotype was recorded at least ten times. This sequence joins TRBV9 and TRBJ2-7; D gene unclear. The CDR3 loop spans 14 amino acids. Trimming took off 4 bases at V and 2 bases at J, with 13 bases between the two ends. Germline CDR1 and CDR2: SGDLS and YYNGEE. The CDR3 is CASSPRRVPYEQYF. The CDR3 nucleotides read TGTGCCAGCAGCCCCCGTAGGGTTCCCTACGAGCAGTACTTC.

V and J are TRBV5-5 and TRBJ1-6; 7 bases map to TRBD1. After removal of 5 bases from V and 0 bases from J, the junction contained 8 bases not matched to a gene. The CDR3 runs to 17 residues. Per germline, CDR1 SGHKS and CDR2 YYEKEE (reference sequence). For the CDR3, the DNA is TGTGCCAGCAGTAGGGACAGCCCGAGCTCCTATAATTCACCCCTCCACTTT. Translated, it gives CASSRDSPSSYNSPLHF.

The chain recombines TRBV19 with TRBJ1-5; 7 nucleotides align to TRBD1. The CDR3 contains 14 residues. Germline V lookup: CDR1 LNHDA, CDR2 SQIVND (reference sequence). The V gene end was trimmed by 5 bases and the J gene end by 6 bases; junction bases not matched to a gene: 7. The CDR3 bases are TGTGCCAGTAGTCGGGACAGACGCATTCAGCCCCAGCATTTT. Amino acid sequence: CASSRDRRIQPQHF.

The chain carries TRBV29-1 and TRBJ2-4, with a tentative D call TRBD1 (5 bases). Germline V gene lookup returns CDR1 SQVTM and CDR2 ANQGSEA. V shed 0 bases and J shed 0 bases, with 9 bases lying between them. This CDR3 has 15 amino acids. CDR3 DNA: TGCAGCGTTGAAGATATCAGGGAAGCCAAAAACATTCAGTACTTC. Its translation is CSVEDIREAKNIQYF.

The genes are TRBV2 and TRBJ1-2; 8 positions agree with TRBD1. The germline V gene encodes CDR1 SNHLY and CDR2 FYNNEI. The length of the CDR3 is 15 residues. The trim removed 5 bases at V and 8 bases at J, leaving 13 bases unmatched. CDR3 sequence (DNA): TGTGCCAGCAGTCTAGAGCGGACAGGGCTTGACGGCTACACCTTC. This sequence encodes CASSLERTGLDGYTF.

The CDR3 DNA reads TGTGCCAGCAGCCCCCCTAGCGGGCCCACAGATACGCAGTATTTT. It translates to CASSPPSGPTDTQYF. The rearrangement links TRBV7-2 to TRBJ2-3; 8 nucleotides match TRBD2. The J segment lost 2 bases and the V segment lost 5 bases, leaving 6 bases of the junction unmatched. The CDR3 is made up of 15 amino acids. The germline V gene encodes CDR1 SGHTA and CDR2 FQGNSA.

The chain couples TRBV5-5 to TRBJ2-3; no clear D gene. V lost 6 bases and J lost 5, with 10 bases in between. Germline CDR1 is SGHKS and CDR2 is YYEKEE (reference sequence). CDR3 length: 12 residues. CDR3 residues: CASTPPGDTQYF. The CDR3 nucleotides read TGTGCCAGCACCCCGCCGGGAGATACGCAGTATTTT.

The chain has TRBV13 and TRBJ2-1; D is uncertain. Trimming removed 3 bases from V and 5 bases from J, with 11 bases in between. CDR3 length: 14 residues. CDR1 and CDR2 (germline): PRHDT, FYEKMQ (reference sequence). The CDR3 region has the DNA TGTGCCAGCAGCTTTACCAGGAACGACAATGAGCAGTTCTTC. Its protein product is CASSFTRNDNEQFF. Filled out from reference TRBV13 and TRBJ2-1, the complete variable domain reads AAGVIQSPRHLIKEKRETATLKCYPIPRHDTVYWYQQGPGQDPQFLISFYEKMQSDKGSIPDRFSAQQFSDYHSELNMSSLELGDSALYFCASSFTRNDNEQFFGPGTRLTVL.

This rearrangement joins TRBV10-3 to TRBJ2-3, with 9 nucleotides matching TRBD2. CDR1 is ENHRY, CDR2 SYGVKD, per germline. The CDR3 loop spans 13 amino acids. V dropped 5 bases and J dropped 5; count of bases not matched to a gene: 2. CDR3 protein: CAISMTSGDTQYF. Written as DNA, the CDR3 is TGTGCCATCAGTATGACTAGCGGAGATACGCAGTATTTT.

Regarding this clonotype: A much more abundant neighbour one base away suggests this may be a read error. This rearrangement joins TRBV7-2 to TRBJ1-2; no definite D call. The CDR3 totals 12 residues. In germline, CDR1 is SGHTA, CDR2 FQGNSA. Trimming cost V 3 bases and J 5 bases, with 7 bases left between them. The CDR3 DNA is TGTGCCAGCAGCTTCGGGGAATATGGCTACACCTTC. Protein: CASSFGEYGYTF.

This clonotype has at least ten counts. V and J are TRBV7-9 and TRBJ2-5; D is uncertain. CDR1 is SEHNR and CDR2 is FQNEAQ in the germline V gene (reference sequence). The CDR3 is made up of 13 amino acids. The V end was cut by 1 base, the J end by 5 bases, with 8 bases between. The CDR3 protein is CASSLVGAETQYF. The CDR3 nucleotides read TGTGCCAGCAGCTTAGTTGGCGCTGAGACCCAGTACTTC.

This clonotype was seen a few times. The chain combines TRBV20-1 with TRBJ2-5; 8 nucleotides match TRBD2. V shed 6 bases and J 5 bases; nucleotides not matched to a gene: 11. The CDR3 extends over 14 amino acids. Germline lookup yields CDR1 DFQATT and CDR2 SNEGSKA (reference sequence). CDR3 bases: TGCAGTGCCTATATAGCGGGGAGGTTCGAGACCCAGTACTTC. Translating gives CSAYIAGRFETQYF.